Below are 26 T cell receptor beta chains sequenced from a single sample in a study of CD4 T cells in relation to SARS-CoV-2 and coronaviruses. No antigen is known for these receptors. The unexposed donors gave CD4+ T cells in about 2011-2018, prior to COVID-19. The cells were cultured for about ten days before CD4+ T cells were isolated. Profiling relied on immunoSEQ multiplex PCR, and the TCRdb table lists in-frame clones only, not all of them. The data hold around 20,000 clones, with around 73% observed a single time. The sequenced sample consisted of CD4+ T cells from PBMCs, cultured in vitro. The receptors shown here come from a human donor in good health.

The chain has TRBV5-1 and TRBJ2-3; maybe TRBD1 (5 bases). From germline, CDR1 is SGHRS and CDR2 YFSETQ. The CDR3 extends over 14 amino acids. Trimming pared 0 bases from V and 0 bases from J, leaving 5 bases between. The CDR3 protein is CASSLGTSTDTQYF. The DNA of the CDR3 is TGCGCCAGCAGCTTGGGGACAAGCACAGATACGCAGTATTTT.

This clone was seen once. CDR3 nucleotides: TGTGCCACCAGTGATAGGATTAGCAATCAGCCCCAGCATTTT. This codes for CATSDRISNQPQHF. The J gene is TRBJ1-5, the V gene TRBV24-1; D is uncertain. The CDR3 has 14 amino acids. Trimming shortened V by 3 bases and J by 0 bases, and 5 bases separated the two germline ends. In germline, CDR1 is KGHDR, CDR2 SFDVKD.

The gene calls are TRBV19 and TRBJ2-7, with D perhaps TRBD1 (6 bases). Deletions cut 5 bases from V and 0 bases from J, with 14 bases between. The CDR3 consists of 15 residues. The germline CDR1 and CDR2 sequences are LNHDA and SQIVND (reference sequence). CDR3 sequence (DNA): TGTGCCAGTAGTCTCGACAGGTCTAGCTCCTACGAGCAGTACTTC. Its protein is CASSLDRSSSYEQYF.

This chain links TRBV10-3 with TRBJ1-1; D unresolved. The CDR3 consists of 15 residues. The germline V gene encodes CDR1 ENHRY and CDR2 SYGVKD. V lost 0 bases and J lost 4, with 12 bases in between. This CDR3 reads CAISESTLLGTEAFF. The CDR3 DNA sequence: TGTGCCATCAGTGAGTCGACACTTCTTGGCACTGAAGCTTTCTTT.

The rearrangement links TRBV6-5 to TRBJ2-7; possible D gene TRBD1, 5 bases. Trimming took off 7 bases at V and 2 bases at J, with 12 bases between the two ends. The CDR3 spans 13 residues. The germline V gene has CDR1 MNHEY and CDR2 SVGAGI. CDR3 residues: CASIRESPYEQYF. The CDR3 bases are TGTGCCAGCATCAGGGAATCACCCTACGAGCAGTACTTC.

The CDR3 DNA sequence: TGTGCCAGTAGTATGTGGGACACTAAAAACATTCAGTACTTC. It translates to CASSMWDTKNIQYF. The chain carries TRBV19 and TRBJ2-4, with a weak D call TRBD1 (6 bases). Germline V CDR1 and CDR2: LNHDA, SQIVND (reference sequence). This CDR3 is built from 14 residues. The V gene lost 3 bases and the J gene lost 4 bases, with 10 bases spanning the gap.

CDR3 in amino acids: CASRTTGLSTEAFF. The DNA for the CDR3 is TGTGCCAGCAGAACAACAGGGTTGTCCACTGAAGCTTTCTTT. This chain connects TRBV2 to TRBJ1-1; the D gene is possibly TRBD1 (6 bases). The CDR3 covers 14 residues. Trimming left V 6 bases short and J 4 bases short, with 15 bases between. Per germline, CDR1 SNHLY and CDR2 FYNNEI.

This clone was detected once. The chain links TRBV18 to TRBJ1-4, with TRBD1 identical over 9 bases. Germline CDR1 and CDR2: KGHSH and LQKENI. V lost 4 bases to trimming and J lost 6 bases; unmatched junction nucleotides: 0. This CDR3 region has 13 residues. CDR3 nucleotide sequence: TGTGCCAGCTCACGGGACAGGGATGAAAAACTGTTTTTT. Translated: CASSRDRDEKLFF. Variable domain in full (rest from reference TRBV18 and TRBJ1-4): NAGVMQNPRHLVRRRGQEARLRCSPMKGHSHVYWYRQLPEEGLKFMVYLQKENIIDESGMPKERFSAEFPKEGPSILRIQQVVRGDSAAYFCASSRDRDEKLFFGSGTQLSVL.

This rearrangement joins TRBV30 to TRBJ2-7, with TRBD2 identical over 7 bases. CDR1 and CDR2 from the germline V gene are GTSNPN and SVGIG (reference sequence). The CDR3 has 14 residues. J lost 6 bases, V lost 0 bases, and 8 bases had no gene match. DNA for the CDR3: TGTGCCTGGAGTGTACACTCTGGGGAGGGCGAGCAGTACTTC. It is translated as CAWSVHSGEGEQYF.

V usage is TRBV30 and J usage is TRBJ2-5; D possibly corresponds to TRBD2 (6 bases). This CDR3 is 14 amino acids long. V was shortened by 4 bases and J by 2 bases, with 14 bases between the two germline ends. CDR1 is GTSNPN and CDR2 is SVGIG in the germline V gene (reference sequence). This chain's CDR3 is CAWNVGSRQETQYF. CDR3 sequence (DNA): TGTGCCTGGAACGTCGGGAGCCGTCAAGAGACCCAGTACTTC.

This chain joins TRBV6-1 and TRBJ2-7; 8 bases agree with TRBD1. Trimming removed 6 bases from V and 3 bases from J; junction bases left unmatched: 7. In germline, CDR1 is MNHNS, CDR2 SASEGT. CDR3 length equals 14 residues. The CDR3 is CASSFGQGLYEQYF. In DNA, the CDR3 is TGTGCCAGCAGCTTCGGACAGGGCCTCTACGAGCAGTACTTC.

The chain is built from TRBV11-2 and TRBJ2-6; no definite D call. V lost 3 bases, J lost 7 bases, and 7 bases lay in between. The CDR3 spans 13 residues. The germline V gene has CDR1 SGHAT and CDR2 FQNNGV. The CDR3 here is CASSLSVANVLTF. DNA of the CDR3: TGTGCCAGCAGCTTGTCTGTTGCCAACGTCCTGACTTTC.

The V gene is TRBV6-5, the J gene TRBJ2-7; D perhaps matches TRBD1 (6 bases). The V and J ends lost 2 bases and 1 base respectively, with 9 bases between them. The CDR3 consists of 14 residues. In germline, CDR1 is MNHEY, CDR2 SVGAGI. This CDR3 is CASSYLQGSYEQYF. As DNA, the CDR3 is TGTGCCAGCAGTTACCTCCAGGGGTCCTACGAGCAGTACTTC.

The genes are TRBV6-1 and TRBJ2-5, with TRBD2 matching 9 bases. This CDR3 comprises 15 residues. Germline-derived CDR1 and CDR2 are MNHNS and SASEGT. J gave up 0 bases and V 2 bases, and 1 base lay outside the gene matches. Here the CDR3 DNA reads TGTGCCAGCAGTGAACTAGCGGGAAACCAAGAGACCCAGTACTTC. Its translation is CASSELAGNQETQYF.

This clone occurred a few times. The rearrangement uses TRBV6-2 or TRBV6-3 and TRBJ1-2; possible D gene TRBD1, 6 bases. V was clipped by 6 bases and J by 0 bases, with 11 bases between them. This CDR3 contains 14 residues. From germline, CDR1 is MNHEY and CDR2 SVGEGT. Here the CDR3 reads CASSQRTANYGYTF. The CDR3 DNA follows: TGTGCCAGCAGCCAACGGACAGCTAACTATGGCTACACCTTC.

This clone came up once. CDR3 residues: CASSQVSHEQFF. The CDR3 nucleotides are TGTGCCAGCAGCCAAGTTTCCCATGAGCAGTTCTTC. The V gene is TRBV3-1 (or the pseudogene TRBV3-2), the J gene TRBJ2-1, with D unresolved. The CDR3 contains 12 residues. Germline loops: CDR1 LGHDT, CDR2 YNNKEL (reference sequence). The germline V and J ends were trimmed by 1 base and 8 bases, with 6 bases remaining between them.

The chain's CDR3 is CASSFRVLGDTGELFF. CDR3 sequence (DNA): TGTGCCAGCAGTTTTAGGGTCCTAGGGGACACCGGGGAGCTGTTTTTT. J is TRBJ2-2 and V is TRBV27, with D perhaps TRBD1 (5 bases). This CDR3 contains 16 residues. V lost 3 bases, J lost 3 bases, and 14 bases lay in between. The germline V gene encodes CDR1 MNHEY and CDR2 SMNVEV (reference sequence).

The rearrangement uses TRBV6-5 and TRBJ1-4; 9 nucleotides align to TRBD1. Germline-derived CDR1 and CDR2 are MNHEY and SVGAGI. Trimming took 5 bases from V and 8 from J; bases not matched to a gene: 9. The CDR3 has 15 amino acids. The CDR3 sequence: CASSKGTGNLEKLFF. CDR3 sequence (DNA): TGTGCCAGCAGTAAGGGGACAGGGAATTTGGAAAAACTGTTTTTT.

V and J are TRBV21-1 and TRBJ2-5; no DNA check was done on the table's D call, TRBD2. TRBV21-1 is assigned pseudogene status. CDR3 length: 15 amino acids. In DNA form, the CDR3 reads TGTGCCAGCAGCAACGGACTAGCGGGAGAAGAGACCCAGTACTTC. Its protein product is CASSNGLAGEETQYF.

This clone was counted a few times. This chain joins TRBV7-9 and TRBJ2-5; D call uncertain. Per the germline V gene, CDR1 is SEHNR and CDR2 is FQNEAQ (reference sequence). The length of the CDR3 is 13 residues. V lost 2 bases to trimming and J lost 5 bases, with 9 bases between them. For the CDR3, the DNA is TGTGCCAGCAGCTTACATGGTCTGGAGACCCAGTACTTC. Its protein is CASSLHGLETQYF.

V usage is TRBV10-3 and J usage is TRBJ2-7; D remains ambiguous. Germline V gene lookup returns CDR1 ENHRY and CDR2 SYGVKD. This CDR3 has 15 residues. Trimming shortened V by 3 bases and J by 0 bases, and 12 bases separated the two germline ends. The CDR3 protein is CAISDGISSSYEQYF. The CDR3 DNA sequence: TGTGCCATCAGTGACGGTATAAGCAGCTCCTACGAGCAGTACTTC.

This clone has only a few counts. This sequence joins TRBV4-2 and TRBJ1-1; D is unclear. The germline gives CDR1 LGHNA, CDR2 YNFKEQ. Trimming took off 0 bases at V and 8 bases at J, with 7 bases between the two ends. CDR3 length equals 12 residues. The CDR3 region is CASSQDQYEAFF. CDR3 nucleotide sequence: TGTGCCAGCAGCCAAGATCAATACGAAGCTTTCTTT.

This clone was counted once. The chain is built from TRBV7-3 and TRBJ1-5, with TRBD1 as a possible D gene (6 bases). Trimming stripped 2 bases from V and 6 bases from J, with 11 bases between. Germline lookup yields CDR1 SGHTA and CDR2 FQGTGA. The CDR3 length is 14 residues. The CDR3 is CASSLEGGTQPQHF. The DNA of the CDR3 is TGTGCCAGCAGCTTAGAAGGGGGAACTCAGCCCCAGCATTTT.

Points on this clone: Distinct nucleotide sequences in the sample also encode this CDR3. The chain recombines TRBV19 with TRBJ2-3, with 9 bases lining up with TRBD1. The CDR3 length is 14 residues. Germline V CDR1 and CDR2: LNHDA, SQIVND (reference sequence). Trimming cost V 7 bases and J 3 bases; bases outside gene matches: 5. This CDR3 reads CASNPGQGTDTQYF. The DNA for the CDR3 is TGTGCCAGTAACCCGGGACAGGGTACAGATACGCAGTATTTT.

The chain recombines TRBV2 with TRBJ2-3; 10 nucleotides line up with TRBD2. The J segment lost 2 bases and the V segment lost 4 bases, leaving 9 bases of the junction unmatched. Looked up from germline, CDR1 is SNHLY and CDR2 is FYNNEI. The CDR3 loop spans 17 amino acids. The CDR3 coding sequence is TGTGCCAGCAGTGGAAACAGACTAGCGGGTAACACAGATACGCAGTATTTT. Its protein product is CASSGNRLAGNTDTQYF.

This clone was found once. The V and J genes are TRBV10-3 and TRBJ1-3; a weak D match, TRBD1 (6 bases). The CDR3 spans 14 residues. Germline loops: CDR1 ENHRY, CDR2 SYGVKD. V lost 4 bases, J lost 2 bases, and 9 bases lay in between. This chain's CDR3 is CAISVQGAGNTIYF. The CDR3, as DNA: TGTGCCATCAGTGTACAGGGAGCTGGAAACACCATATATTTT.